This T cell receptor delta chain was obtained from a study of delta chains in infants with herpesvirus infections (TCRdb year 2023). With regard to the full study: From birth, the study prospectively followed a Ugandan infant birth cohort to characterize gammadelta T cell responses to primary cytomegalovirus (CMV) infection. The study searched for a public fetal Vdelta1/Vgamma8 gammadelta TCR clonotype in infants who acquired CMV infection after birth. gammadelta TCRs were sequenced from PBMC obtained from about 18 CMV-infected infants (one congenitally infected) and several CMV-uninfected infants for whom sufficient sample was available. Infant blood samples fell into approximate age groups of 1.5, 4, 8 and 12 months. Previously published Belgian fetal and cord blood gammadelta TCR data were included only for comparison and were not generated in this cohort.

This clone counts as large (0.1 to 1%). No cognate antigen has been identified for it. Within one base of it there is no much larger clone, and no base qualities were kept. In Kampala, Uganda, pregnant women receiving prenatal care were recruited and their infants were enrolled, and documentation of maternal HIV status was required. Home visits to families took place weekly, and collection of infant clinical information, oral swabs and peripheral blood began at 6 weeks of age and was repeated every 4 months after that. Blood was drawn into heparin tubes, and PBMC were isolated via Ficoll-Paque density gradient centrifugation and then cryopreserved. Overall study results and their limits: Presence of the public clonotype at levels below the detection limit might still occur in CMV-uninfected infants. Limitations noted by the authors included a small sample size and a lack of race- or environment-matched controls, because nearly all Ugandans acquire CMV before adulthood. Public-clonotype frequency among Vdelta1 cells appeared to be inversely correlated with age at infection and was observed to decay rapidly, seemingly without persisting beyond about 8 weeks. Detection of the public clonotype was limited to the first time point after infection, and the public clonotype was not found in uninfected infants or in infants infected after 120 days. The public Vdelta1 clonotype was detected in 4 of 18 CMV-infected infants, namely three infected postnatally before 120 days of age and the congenitally infected infant.

V loses 1 base, J loses 5 bases, and the germline ends lie 26 bases apart. The CDR3, cysteine through phenylalanine, is 19 amino acids long. Only the CDR3 region is kept as DNA, spanning 57 bases read in frame from base 1. Reading the germline V gene gives CDR1 TSWWSYY and CDR2 QGS. Receptor libraries were prepared by RT-PCR. To generate TCR cDNA, RNA from PBMC was reverse transcribed using SuperScript II together with primers specific for the gamma chain and the delta chain. cDNA was purified with AMPure XP beads, amplified, and indexed with Illumina adapters using the Nextera XT Index Kit. An Illumina MiSeq with a V2 300-cycle kit was used to sequence the gammadelta TCR libraries. As for the authors' bioinformatics: Using MiXCR v2.1.12, CDR3 sequences were assembled, and reads were mapped onto D, J and V genes obtained from GenBank. Repertoire analyses of the CDR3 clonotypes were performed with VDJtools v1.2.1. TCRdb recomputed clones from the public reads with CATT; identical DNA rows were then combined. These V and J calls originate from TCRdb's pipeline instead of the authors' own analysis. This sample gives over 200 delta-chain clones in total; 14% of them show up just once. The ten top clones hold roughly 30% of the sample.

The chain couples TRDV1 to TRDJ1; TRDD3 is possibly the D segment (5 matching bases). Sequences were derived from peripheral blood, sampled at time point 1 of longitudinal follow-up. The clonotype was recovered from a human donor who was a Ugandan infant, either HIV-exposed or HIV-unexposed (not recorded which). The sequenced DNA is TGTGCTCTTGGGGAACGGTCCTCTCCCAACTGCCCGGGGGGGGATAAACTCATCTTT. Translated, this gives CALGERSSPNCPGGDKLIF.